One sample yielded the 20 T cell receptor beta chains listed below, sequenced in a study of early T cells in non-severe SARS-CoV-2 infection. Each CDR3 protein gets one entry after TCRdb re-called the 5' RACE reads with MiXCR. This sample carries some 38,000 distinct CDR3 sequences, less than 5% of them seen once, and the ten largest clones take roughly 10%. The sample taken for sequencing was whole blood. These receptors came from an adult who was a healthcare worker with PCR-confirmed SARS-CoV-2 infection or an uninfected control (not recorded which).

The gene calls are TRBV5-1 and TRBJ2-7; perhaps D is TRBD1 or TRBD2 (5 bases each). The CDR3 consists of 13 residues. With 3 bases removed from V and 3 bases from J, the gap between germline ends came to 10 bases. Germline V gives CDR1 SGHRS, CDR2 YFSETQ. CDR3 in amino acids: CASSSGRNYEQYF. CDR3 nucleotide sequence: TGCGCCAGCAGCTCGGGACGGAACTACGAGCAGTACTTC. The full variable domain, in which reference TRBV5-1 and TRBJ2-7 provide the parts outside the CDR3, is KAGVTQTPRYLIKTRGQQVTLSCSPISGHRSVSWYQQTPGQGLQFLFEYFSETQRNKGNFPGRFSGRQFSNSRSEMNVSTLELGDSALYLCASSSGRNYEQYFGPGTRLTVT.

This clonotype was observed many times. This chain's CDR3 is CASSQSKGANVLTF. CDR3 sequence (DNA): TGCGCCAGCAGTCAATCTAAAGGGGCCAACGTCCTGACTTTC. V gene TRBV23-1 combines with J gene TRBJ2-6; no firm D call. TRBV23-1 is designated an ORF whose function remains uncertain. Trimming took 0 bases from V and 4 from J, leaving 4 bases between them. CDR3 size: 14 residues.

Many counts were recorded for this clonotype. The V gene is TRBV11-3, the J gene TRBJ2-5; D possibly corresponds to TRBD1 (5 bases). Trimming took 6 bases from V and 0 from J, leaving 8 bases between them. Germline V lookup: CDR1 SGHNT, CDR2 YENEEA. This CDR3 contains 13 residues. In DNA form, the CDR3 reads TGTGCCAGCAGTCAGGGATACCAAGAGACCCAGTACTTC. It is translated as CASSQGYQETQYF. Using reference TRBV11-3 and TRBJ2-5 for the parts outside the CDR3, the full variable domain is EAGVVQSPRYKIIEKKQPVAFWCNPISGHNTLYWYLQNLGQGPELLIRYENEEAVDDSQLPKDRFSAERLKGVDSTLKIQPAELGDSAVYLCASSQGYQETQYFGPGTRLLVL.

This clonotype has at least ten counts. V usage is TRBV6-6 and J usage is TRBJ1-5; TRBD1 aligns across 9 bases. CDR1 and CDR2 (germline): MNHNY, SVGAGI (reference sequence). The J segment lost 5 bases and the V segment lost 5 bases, leaving 13 bases of the junction unmatched. CDR3 length: 17 residues. The CDR3 region is CASSDQTRTGVDQPQHF. Here the CDR3 DNA reads TGTGCCAGCAGTGACCAAACCAGGACAGGGGTGGATCAGCCCCAGCATTTT.

This clonotype was seen repeatedly, ten times or more. This chain connects TRBV20-1 to TRBJ2-2; 11 nucleotides match TRBD2. Germline V gives CDR1 DFQATT, CDR2 SNEGSKA (reference sequence). The CDR3 has 14 amino acids. Trimming at V came to 3 bases and at J to 6 bases, leaving 3 bases not matched to a gene. The CDR3 sequence is CSASPSGRSGELFF. The CDR3 DNA is TGCAGTGCTAGTCCTAGCGGGAGGTCCGGGGAGCTGTTTTTT.

This clonotype has more than one count but fewer than ten. CDR3 amino acids: CASGTGTSVTLIYEQYF. Written as DNA, the CDR3 is TGTGCCAGCGGCACCGGGACTAGCGTCACTCTCATCTACGAGCAGTACTTC. This rearrangement joins TRBV27 to TRBJ2-7; 10 bases line up with TRBD2. The germline V gene has CDR1 MNHEY and CDR2 SMNVEV (reference sequence). Trimming removed 8 bases from V and 3 bases from J; junction bases left unmatched: 16. The CDR3 is made up of 17 amino acids.

This clonotype was recorded at least ten times. V gene TRBV2 combines with J gene TRBJ1-6; D might be TRBD1 (6 bases). CDR3 length equals 15 residues. V shed 10 bases and J shed 10 bases, with 23 bases lying between them. CDR1 SNHLY and CDR2 FYNNEI come from the germline V gene. Here the CDR3 DNA reads TGTGCCACCTTCAATGGCCAGGGGCTCGGGTCACCCCTCCACTTT. Translated, it gives CATFNGQGLGSPLHF.

This clonotype was observed at least ten times. The genes are TRBV12-3 or TRBV12-4 and TRBJ2-2, with TRBD2 as a possible D gene (6 bases). V gave up 11 bases and J gave up 7 bases, with 14 bases separating them. This CDR3 spans 12 amino acids. CDR3 DNA: TGTGCCTTCGGAGGGAGGAGCGGGGAGCTGTTTTTT. Amino acids: CAFGGRSGELFF.

This clonotype came up many times. The J gene is TRBJ2-3, the V gene TRBV5-6, with 10 bases fitting TRBD2. The ends lost 4 bases at V and 4 bases at J; junction bases unmatched: 9. This CDR3 has 16 amino acids. The germline gives CDR1 SGHDT, CDR2 YYEEEE. CDR3 in DNA: TGTGCCAGCAGCCATTTACTAGCGGGATTACCAGATACGCAGTATTTT. Residues: CASSHLLAGLPDTQYF.

Many counts were recorded for this clonotype. V and J are TRBV20-1 and TRBJ2-1; D might be TRBD1 (6 bases). V was pared by 5 bases and J by 0 bases, with 23 bases between. The CDR3 has 18 residues. Germline CDR1 reads DFQATT; CDR2 reads SNEGSKA (reference sequence). CDR3 sequence: CSAFSGTPSKGSYNEQFF. The DNA of the CDR3 is TGCAGTGCTTTCTCCGGGACACCCTCCAAAGGCTCCTACAATGAGCAGTTCTTC.

This clonotype was counted many times. This chain links TRBV6-2 or TRBV6-3 with TRBJ2-1, with 11 bases lining up with TRBD2. Germline V gene lookup returns CDR1 MNHEY and CDR2 SVGEGT. The J segment lost 4 bases and the V segment lost 6 bases, leaving 8 bases of the junction unmatched. The CDR3 contains 16 residues. CDR3: CASSALAGGRYNEQFF. DNA for the CDR3: TGTGCCAGCAGCGCTTTAGCGGGAGGGCGGTACAATGAGCAGTTCTTC.

This clonotype has just a few counts. This chain connects TRBV5-1 to TRBJ2-3, with TRBD2 identical over 9 bases. The V and J ends lost 0 bases and 2 bases, in that order; junction bases with no gene match: 1. Looked up from germline, CDR1 is SGHRS and CDR2 is YFSETQ. The CDR3 runs 15 residues. In nucleotides, the CDR3 is TGCGCCAGCAGCTTGGGACTAGCGGACACAGATACGCAGTATTTT. Protein sequence: CASSLGLADTDTQYF.

V and J are TRBV6-2 or TRBV6-3 and TRBJ2-1; the match to TRBD2 covers 13 bases. From germline, CDR1 is MNHEY and CDR2 SVGEGT. J gave up 3 bases and V 5 bases, and 10 bases lay outside the gene matches. The CDR3 has 18 amino acids. CDR3 loop: CASSGLAGDSGVYNEQFF. Here the CDR3 DNA reads TGTGCCAGCAGTGGACTAGCGGGAGACTCCGGTGTCTACAATGAGCAGTTCTTC.

This clonotype came up a few times. V and J are TRBV20-1 and TRBJ2-4; 13 bases agree with TRBD2. The trim removed 5 bases at V and 10 bases at J, leaving 8 bases unmatched. Germline V CDR1 and CDR2: DFQATT, SNEGSKA (reference sequence). The CDR3 covers 14 residues. CDR3 in DNA: TGCAGTGCTGGGGGGACTAGCGGGATTGGTATTCAGTACTTC. It codes for CSAGGTSGIGIQYF.

The gene calls are TRBV4-1 and TRBJ2-1; 7 bases match TRBD2. Germline V gene sequence: CDR1 MGHRA, CDR2 YSYEKL. The CDR3 totals 16 residues. V dropped 0 bases and J dropped 4; count of bases not matched to a gene: 6. CDR3 coding DNA: TGCGCCAGCAGCCAAGACCGAGCGGGGATGTACAATGAGCAGTTCTTC. It yields the protein CASSQDRAGMYNEQFF.

This clonotype showed up many times. V and J are TRBV25-1 and TRBJ2-1; 12 nucleotides align to TRBD1. Germline V CDR1 and CDR2: MGHDK, SYGVNS. V lost 4 bases to trimming and J lost 8 bases; unmatched junction nucleotides: 6. This CDR3 is built from 15 residues. The CDR3, as DNA: TGTGCCAGCAGTGCAGGGACAGGGGGCTTGGATGAGCAGTTCTTC. Protein: CASSAGTGGLDEQFF.

This clonotype was counted many times. Compared with germline, one end of the junction differs, possibly owing to a read error. This rearrangement joins TRBV7-7 to TRBJ2-1; 9 bases align to TRBD1. Germline CDR1 SSHAT, CDR2 FNYEAQ (reference sequence). This CDR3 is built from 15 residues. The CDR3, as DNA: TGTGCTAGCAGCCCAACGGGACAGGGCTACAATGAGCAGTTCTTC. Its translation: CASSPTGQGYNEQFF.

In this sample, this clonotype turned up a few times. J is TRBJ2-2 and V is TRBV5-5; D may be TRBD1 (6 bases). The CDR3 runs to 15 residues. Germline V CDR1 and CDR2: SGHKS, YYEKEE (reference sequence). The germline V and J ends were trimmed by 4 bases and 4 bases, with 14 bases remaining between them. CDR3 loop: CASSRRQDPTGELFF. For the CDR3, the DNA is TGTGCCAGCAGCAGGAGACAGGATCCCACCGGGGAGCTGTTTTTT.

This clonotype has ten or more counts. The rearrangement links TRBV6-5 to TRBJ1-2, with a tentative D call TRBD1 (5 bases). This CDR3 is 13 amino acids long. Germline CDR1 MNHEY, CDR2 SVGAGI. Trimming left V 10 bases short and J 5 bases short, with 17 bases between. CDR3 loop: CATSPGQIYGYTF. The CDR3 DNA reads as TGTGCCACTTCGCCGGGGCAGATTTATGGCTACACCTTC.

This clonotype has a count of ten or more. The V gene is TRBV7-2, the J gene TRBJ1-3; D gene unclear. The CDR3 is 15 amino acids. Per the germline V gene, CDR1 is SGHTA and CDR2 is FQGNSA. V lost 6 bases to trimming and J lost 4 bases, with 16 bases between them. The CDR3 region is CASSLGRGQGNTIYF. The CDR3 DNA reads TGTGCCAGCAGTCTCGGACGGGGTCAGGGAAACACCATATATTTT. Drawing the rest from reference TRBV7-2 and TRBJ1-3, the complete variable domain is GAGVSQSPSNKVTEKGKDVELRCDPISGHTALYWYRQSLGQGLEFLIYFQGNSAPDKSGLPSDRFSAERTGGSVSTLTIQRTQQEDSAVYLCASSLGRGQGNTIYFGEGSWLTVV.